This TCR beta chain was recovered during a study of blood T cells in healthy people across ages. Findings and caveats of the study: Unsorted PBMCs ruled out conclusive naive versus antigen-experienced comparison. Getting older went along with TCR beta diversity per million T cells dropping roughly linearly.

Worth noting for this clonotype: Its antigen is undetermined.

Every sample yielded at least 7 million isolated PBMCs. Using a J-beta primer mix together with a sample-barcoded 5' primer, a second PCR was run for roughly 6 to 12 cycles. Per sample, CDR3-containing paired-end reads numbered at least 2.5 million. TCRdb reprocessed the 5' RACE reads via MiXCR and lists one record per CDR3 protein. The data contain about a million distinct CDR3 sequences, 48% of them singletons. Source material: blood. The receptor was derived from a man aged 30-40 years in good health.

The CDR3 nucleotides read TGTGCCAGCAGTTTAGTTTCCATTGGGGCGAAATACAATGAGCAGTTCTTC. Its translation: CASSLVSIGAKYNEQFF. The chain couples TRBV27 to TRBJ2-1, with a possible D match to TRBD1 (5 bases). Trimming pared 2 bases from V and 4 bases from J, leaving 18 bases between. CDR3 length equals 17 residues. Germline V CDR1 and CDR2: MNHEY, SMNVEV (reference sequence).